This T cell receptor (beta chain) is from a study of T cell repertoires in aging, cancer and after chemotherapy. General study points: Median generation probability rose over the chemotherapy interval in each cancer cohort, suggesting rebound thymic output.

TCR beta rearrangements were amplified from peripheral blood genomic DNA. A mixed TRB-A/B primer pool amplified rearranged TRB by multiplex touch-down PCR. MiXCR was run by TCRdb on the multiplex PCR reads, yielding one entry per CDR3 protein. The sample carries 9,500 or so distinct CDR3 sequences, 20% to 30% recorded once. This clonotype was seen more than once but under ten times. What it recognizes is unknown. Germline-derived CDR1 and CDR2 are MDHEN and SYDVKM. V was clipped by 5 bases and J by 2 bases, with 1 base between them. The CDR3 is made up of 10 amino acids. This clonotype originated in a human donor in good health. Sample: blood. The chain has TRBV28 and TRBJ2-7; D call uncertain. CDR3 in amino acids: CASSTYEQYF. In DNA, the CDR3 is TGTGCCAGCAGTACCTACGAGCAGTACTTC.